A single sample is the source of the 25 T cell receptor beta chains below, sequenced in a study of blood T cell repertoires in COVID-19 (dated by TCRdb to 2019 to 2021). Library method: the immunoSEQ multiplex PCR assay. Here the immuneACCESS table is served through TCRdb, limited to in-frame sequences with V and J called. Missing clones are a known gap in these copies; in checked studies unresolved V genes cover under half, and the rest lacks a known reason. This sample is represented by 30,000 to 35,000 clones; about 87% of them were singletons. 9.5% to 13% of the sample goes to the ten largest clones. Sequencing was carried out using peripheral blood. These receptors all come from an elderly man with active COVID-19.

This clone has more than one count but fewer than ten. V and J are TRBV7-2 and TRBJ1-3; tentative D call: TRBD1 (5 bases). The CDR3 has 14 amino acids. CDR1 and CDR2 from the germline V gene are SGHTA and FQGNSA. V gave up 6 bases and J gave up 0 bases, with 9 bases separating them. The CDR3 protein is CASRMGLSGNTIYF. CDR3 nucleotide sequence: TGTGCCAGCAGGATGGGGCTCTCTGGAAACACCATATATTTT.

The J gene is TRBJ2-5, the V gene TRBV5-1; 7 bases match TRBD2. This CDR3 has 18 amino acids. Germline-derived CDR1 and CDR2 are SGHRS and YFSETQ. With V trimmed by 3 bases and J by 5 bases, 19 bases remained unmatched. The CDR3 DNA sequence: TGCGCCAGCAGCTCTGGTGGGGTTTATAGCGGGCCTTCCGAGACCCAGTACTTC. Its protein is CASSSGGVYSGPSETQYF.

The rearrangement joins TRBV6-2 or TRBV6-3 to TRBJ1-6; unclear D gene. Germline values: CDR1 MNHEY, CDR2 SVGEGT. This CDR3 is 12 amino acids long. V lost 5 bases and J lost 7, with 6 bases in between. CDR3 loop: CASSTGNSPLHF. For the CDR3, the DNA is TGTGCCAGCAGTACGGGAAATTCACCCCTCCACTTT.

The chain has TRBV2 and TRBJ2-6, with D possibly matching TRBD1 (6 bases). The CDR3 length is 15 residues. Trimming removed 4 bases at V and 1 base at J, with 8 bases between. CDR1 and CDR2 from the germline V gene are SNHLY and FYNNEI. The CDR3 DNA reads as TGTGCCAGCAGTGCGGACAGATCTGGGGCCAACGTCCTGACTTTC. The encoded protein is CASSADRSGANVLTF.

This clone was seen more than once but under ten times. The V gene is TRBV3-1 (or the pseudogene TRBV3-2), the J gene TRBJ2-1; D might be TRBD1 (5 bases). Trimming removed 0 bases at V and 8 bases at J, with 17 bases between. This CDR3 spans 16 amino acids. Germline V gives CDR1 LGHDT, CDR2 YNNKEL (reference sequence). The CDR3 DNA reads TGTGCCAGCAGCCAAGACAGGGTTAGGGTCCCGGATGAGCAGTTCTTC. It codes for CASSQDRVRVPDEQFF.

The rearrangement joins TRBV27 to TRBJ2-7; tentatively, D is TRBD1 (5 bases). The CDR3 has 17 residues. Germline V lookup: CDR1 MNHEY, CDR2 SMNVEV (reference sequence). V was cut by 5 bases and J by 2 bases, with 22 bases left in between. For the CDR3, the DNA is TGTGCCAGCAGTAAACGGAAGGCTCAGGGCCACGCCTACGAGCAGTACTTC. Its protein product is CASSKRKAQGHAYEQYF.

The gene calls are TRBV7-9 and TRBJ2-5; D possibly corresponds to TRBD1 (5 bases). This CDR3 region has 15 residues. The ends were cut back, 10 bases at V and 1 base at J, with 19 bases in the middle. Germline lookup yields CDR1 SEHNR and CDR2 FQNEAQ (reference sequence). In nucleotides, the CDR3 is TGTGCCACGCCGGATGACAGCCGCGCCCAAGAGACCCAGTACTTC. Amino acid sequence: CATPDDSRAQETQYF.

The CDR3 here is CASSLAQGVSYGYTF. Here the CDR3 DNA reads TGTGCCAGCAGCTTAGCGCAGGGGGTTAGCTATGGCTACACCTTC. This chain links TRBV7-2 with TRBJ1-2; 7 nucleotides agree with TRBD1. Per the germline V gene, CDR1 is SGHTA and CDR2 is FQGNSA. The CDR3 length is 15 residues. J was trimmed by 4 bases and V by 0 bases; bases with no gene match: 5. The complete variable domain, with remaining parts taken from reference TRBV7-2 and TRBJ1-2, reads GAGVSQSPSNKVTEKGKDVELRCDPISGHTALYWYRQSLGQGLEFLIYFQGNSAPDKSGLPSDRFSAERTGGSVSTLTIQRTQQEDSAVYLCASSLAQGVSYGYTFGSGTRLTVV.

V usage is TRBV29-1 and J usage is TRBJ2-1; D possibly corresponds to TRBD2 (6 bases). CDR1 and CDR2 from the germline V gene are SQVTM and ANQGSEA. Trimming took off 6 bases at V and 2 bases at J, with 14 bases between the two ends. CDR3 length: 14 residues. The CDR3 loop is CSVKEGLPYNEQFF. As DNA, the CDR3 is TGCAGCGTGAAGGAGGGTTTGCCCTACAATGAGCAGTTCTTC.

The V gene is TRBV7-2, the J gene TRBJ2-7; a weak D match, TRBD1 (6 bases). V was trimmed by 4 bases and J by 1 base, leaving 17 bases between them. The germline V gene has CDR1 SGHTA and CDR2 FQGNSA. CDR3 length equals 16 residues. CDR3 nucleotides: TGTGCCAGCAGCTGGACGCCAGGGGTAAAGTCCTACGAGCAGTACTTC. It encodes CASSWTPGVKSYEQYF.

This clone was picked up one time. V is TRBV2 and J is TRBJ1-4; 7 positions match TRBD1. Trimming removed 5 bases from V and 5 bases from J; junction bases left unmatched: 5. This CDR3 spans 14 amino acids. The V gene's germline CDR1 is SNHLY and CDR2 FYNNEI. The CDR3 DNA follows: TGTGCCAGCAGTCCCGGGACAGAAAATGAAAAACTGTTTTTT. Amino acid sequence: CASSPGTENEKLFF.

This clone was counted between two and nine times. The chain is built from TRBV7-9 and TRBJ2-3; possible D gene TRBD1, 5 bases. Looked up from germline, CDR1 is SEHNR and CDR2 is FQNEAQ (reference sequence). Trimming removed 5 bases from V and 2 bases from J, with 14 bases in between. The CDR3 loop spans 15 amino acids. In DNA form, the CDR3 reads TGTGCCAGCAGCAACCGACAGTTACACACAGATACGCAGTATTTT. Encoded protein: CASSNRQLHTDTQYF.

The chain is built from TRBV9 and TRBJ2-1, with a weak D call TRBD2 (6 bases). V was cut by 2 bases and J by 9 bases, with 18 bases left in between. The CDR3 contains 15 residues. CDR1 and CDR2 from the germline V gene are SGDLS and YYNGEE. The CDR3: CASSVTGSGTREQFF. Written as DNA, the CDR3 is TGTGCCAGCAGCGTCACAGGTTCAGGGACTCGTGAGCAGTTCTTC.

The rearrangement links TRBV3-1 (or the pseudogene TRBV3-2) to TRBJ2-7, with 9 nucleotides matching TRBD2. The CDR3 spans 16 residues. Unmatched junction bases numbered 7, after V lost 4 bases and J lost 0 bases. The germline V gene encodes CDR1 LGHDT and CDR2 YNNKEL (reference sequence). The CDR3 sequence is CASSPLPSGVSYEQYF. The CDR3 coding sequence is TGTGCCAGCAGCCCCCTCCCTAGCGGGGTCTCCTACGAGCAGTACTTC.

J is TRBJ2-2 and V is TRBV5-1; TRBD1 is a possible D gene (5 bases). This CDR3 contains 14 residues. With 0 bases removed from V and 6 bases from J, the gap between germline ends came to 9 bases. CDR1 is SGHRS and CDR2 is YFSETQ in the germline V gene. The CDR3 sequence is CASSLVAGSGELFF. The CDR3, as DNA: TGCGCCAGCAGCTTGGTGGCAGGGTCCGGGGAGCTGTTTTTT.

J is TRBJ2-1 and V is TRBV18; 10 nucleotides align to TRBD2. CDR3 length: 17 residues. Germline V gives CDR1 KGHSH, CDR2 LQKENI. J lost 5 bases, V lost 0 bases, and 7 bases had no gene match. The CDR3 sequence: CASSPPASGRPHNEQFF. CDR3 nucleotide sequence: TGTGCCAGCTCACCACCGGCTAGCGGGAGACCACACAATGAGCAGTTCTTC.

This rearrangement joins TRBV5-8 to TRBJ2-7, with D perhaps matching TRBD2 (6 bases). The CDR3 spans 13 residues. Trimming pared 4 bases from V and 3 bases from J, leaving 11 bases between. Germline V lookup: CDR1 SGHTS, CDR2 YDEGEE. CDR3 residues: CASSLGTGYEQYF. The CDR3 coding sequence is TGTGCCAGCAGCCTCGGGACTGGCTACGAGCAGTACTTC.

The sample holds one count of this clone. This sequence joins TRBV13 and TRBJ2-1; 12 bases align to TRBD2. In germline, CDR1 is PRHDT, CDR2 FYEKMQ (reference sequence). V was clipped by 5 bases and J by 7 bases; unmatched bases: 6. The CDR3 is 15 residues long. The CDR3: CASSTRTSGKNEQFF. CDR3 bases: TGTGCCAGCAGCACCCGGACTAGCGGGAAGAATGAGCAGTTCTTC.

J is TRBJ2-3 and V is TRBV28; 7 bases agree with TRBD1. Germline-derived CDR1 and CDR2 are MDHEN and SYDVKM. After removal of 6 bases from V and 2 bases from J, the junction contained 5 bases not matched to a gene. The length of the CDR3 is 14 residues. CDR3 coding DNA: TGTGCCAGCAGACCAGACAGGGCCACAGATACGCAGTATTTT. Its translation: CASRPDRATDTQYF.

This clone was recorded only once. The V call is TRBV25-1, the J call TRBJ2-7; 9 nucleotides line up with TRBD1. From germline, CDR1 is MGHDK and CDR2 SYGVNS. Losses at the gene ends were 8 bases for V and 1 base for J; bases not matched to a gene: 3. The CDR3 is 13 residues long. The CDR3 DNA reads TGTGCCAGCTTCGGACAGGGGTCCTACGAGCAGTACTTC. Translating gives CASFGQGSYEQYF.

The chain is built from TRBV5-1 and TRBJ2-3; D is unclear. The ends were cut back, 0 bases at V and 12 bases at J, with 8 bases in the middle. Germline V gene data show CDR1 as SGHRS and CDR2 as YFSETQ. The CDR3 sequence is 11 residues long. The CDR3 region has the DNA TGCGCCAGCAGCTTGGCGGGTTTTCAGTATTTT. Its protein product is CASSLAGFQYF.

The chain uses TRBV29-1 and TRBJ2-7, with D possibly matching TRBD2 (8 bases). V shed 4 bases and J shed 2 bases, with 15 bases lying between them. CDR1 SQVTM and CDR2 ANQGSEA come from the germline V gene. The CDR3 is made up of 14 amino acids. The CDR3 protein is CSVVTGTRAYEQYF. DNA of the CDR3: TGCAGCGTTGTGACAGGGACTAGAGCCTACGAGCAGTACTTC.

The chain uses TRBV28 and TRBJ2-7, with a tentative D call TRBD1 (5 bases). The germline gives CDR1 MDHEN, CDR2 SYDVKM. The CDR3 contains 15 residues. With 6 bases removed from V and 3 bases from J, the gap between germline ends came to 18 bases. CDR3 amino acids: CASSPSGQGGYEQYF. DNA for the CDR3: TGTGCCAGCAGCCCATCGGGCCAGGGCGGCTACGAGCAGTACTTC.

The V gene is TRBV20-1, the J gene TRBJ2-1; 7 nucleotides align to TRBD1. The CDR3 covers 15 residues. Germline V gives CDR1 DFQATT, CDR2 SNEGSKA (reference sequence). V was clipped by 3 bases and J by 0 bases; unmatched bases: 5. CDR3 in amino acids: CSASPGQSSYNEQFF. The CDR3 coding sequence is TGCAGTGCTAGTCCGGGACAGAGCTCCTACAATGAGCAGTTCTTC.

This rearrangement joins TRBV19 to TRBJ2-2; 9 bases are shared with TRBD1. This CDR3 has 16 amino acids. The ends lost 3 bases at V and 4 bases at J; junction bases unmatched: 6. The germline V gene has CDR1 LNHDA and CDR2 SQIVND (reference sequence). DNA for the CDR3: TGTGCCAGTAGTATTACTTGGGACAGGGCCACCGGGGAGCTGTTTTTT. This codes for CASSITWDRATGELFF.